This record covers a single T cell receptor beta chain. As yet, its antigen is unknown. The data were taken from a study of T cell clonotyping in hematopoietic cell transplantation. As for the study in general: Recipient blood drawn about 28 days pretransplant and days 30, 100, 180 after.

The CDR3 length is 14 residues. The germline CDR1 and CDR2 sequences are MDHEN and SYDVKM. The V gene lost 10 bases and the J gene lost 2 bases, with 17 bases spanning the gap. Sequencing used immunoSEQ multiplex PCR; TCRdb keeps in-frame clones, though not all of them. Counted here are roughly 13,000 clones, around 62% occurring once; the ten biggest clones make up around a tenth. Study-wide points: Graft donor and pretransplant recipient Inverse Simpson Index values predicted broader posttransplant TCR diversity. Pathologically expanded recipient clonotypes increased progressively from day 30 to day 180 as diversity fell. No sorting was done, leaving CD4 and CD8 contributions mixed.

The chain couples TRBV28 to TRBJ2-5, with D perhaps being TRBD1 or TRBD2 (6 bases each). Sequencing used PBMCs. This TCR was recovered from a human donor who either received an allogeneic hematopoietic cell transplant for a myeloid malignancy or was a related donor (not recorded which). Some clones in this sample may be carry-over from other donors' samples. The CDR3: CAITRGAGQETQYF. The DNA of the CDR3 is TGTGCCATCACAAGGGGGGCCGGACAAGAGACCCAGTACTTC.